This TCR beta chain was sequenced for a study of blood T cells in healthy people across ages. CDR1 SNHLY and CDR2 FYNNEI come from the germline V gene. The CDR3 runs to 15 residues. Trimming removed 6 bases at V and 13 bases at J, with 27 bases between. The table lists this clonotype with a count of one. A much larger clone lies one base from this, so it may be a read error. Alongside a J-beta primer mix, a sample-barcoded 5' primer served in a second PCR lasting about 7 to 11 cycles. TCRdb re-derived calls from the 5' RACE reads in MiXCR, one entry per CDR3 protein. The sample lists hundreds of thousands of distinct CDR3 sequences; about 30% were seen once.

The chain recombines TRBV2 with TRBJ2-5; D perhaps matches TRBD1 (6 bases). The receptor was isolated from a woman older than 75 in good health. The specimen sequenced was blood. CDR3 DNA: TGTGCCAGCAGGAGGGAACAGGGTCCCTCTTACGAGCGGTACTTC. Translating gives CASRREQGPSYERYF.